The source of this TCR beta chain is a study of T cell clonotyping in hematopoietic cell transplantation. This clone showed up just once. Assay: immunoSEQ multiplex PCR; the TCRdb copy retains only in-frame clones and omits some. Of roughly 14,000 clones listed, more than 75% are singletons. CDR1 SEHNR and CDR2 FQNEAQ come from the germline V gene (reference sequence). Trimming shortened V by 1 base and J by 1 base, and 13 bases separated the two germline ends. The CDR3 sequence is 17 residues long. The clonotype was recovered from a male patient in his 50s who had an allogeneic stem cell transplant from an unrelated donor, so T cells may come from the graft donor. Some clones in this sample may be carry-over from other donors' samples. This rearrangement joins TRBV7-9 to TRBJ2-2, with D perhaps matching TRBD1 or TRBD2 (6 bases each). The sequencing here drew on PBMCs, taken 100 days after allogeneic stem cell transplant. The CDR3 DNA reads TGTGCCAGCAGCTTAGAGGGGGGTCTGCTGAACACCGGGGAGCTGTTTTTT. Protein product: CASSLEGGLLNTGELFF.